The 5 T cell receptor beta chains below come from one sample, sequenced in a study of breast tumors, draining lymph nodes, adjacent tissues. TCRdb re-analysed the multiplex PCR reads in MiXCR, keeping a single row per CDR3 protein. The data contain tens of thousands of distinct CDR3 sequences, approximately 51% of them singletons. The sample taken for sequencing was breast tumor tissue. The receptors come from a female donor with breast cancer. Some clones in this sample may be carry-over from other donors' samples.

This chain joins TRBV7-2 and TRBJ2-3; 9 bases align to TRBD2. The germline gives CDR1 SGHTA, CDR2 FQGNSA. V shed 5 bases, J shed 4 bases, and the junction held 4 bases outside the gene matches. This CDR3 spans 14 amino acids. In DNA form, the CDR3 reads TGTGCCAGCAGCCGACTAGCGGAATCAGATACGCAGTATTTT. Translating it yields CASSRLAESDTQYF.

This clonotype is medium-sized by share. V gene TRBV20-1 combines with J gene TRBJ2-5, with D unresolved. CDR1 is DFQATT and CDR2 is SNEGSKA in the germline V gene (reference sequence). The CDR3 consists of 13 residues. With 1 base removed from V and 0 bases from J, the gap between germline ends came to 6 bases. This CDR3 is CSARGADQETQYF. The CDR3 DNA follows: TGCAGTGCTAGAGGCGCGGACCAAGAGACCCAGTACTTC.

This clonotype was observed at least ten times. This chain connects TRBV19 to TRBJ2-7, with TRBD1 identical over 9 bases. This CDR3 contains 16 residues. Per the germline V gene, CDR1 is LNHDA and CDR2 is SQIVND (reference sequence). V gave up 3 bases and J gave up 4 bases; unmatched junction bases: 10. CDR3 residues: CASSISQAGQGYEQYF. The CDR3 DNA reads as TGTGCCAGTAGTATCTCACAAGCGGGACAGGGATACGAGCAGTACTTC.

By sample share, this clonotype is medium-sized (0.01 to 0.1%). This rearrangement joins TRBV20-1 to TRBJ2-5; D is undetermined. V lost 0 bases to trimming and J lost 2 bases, with 10 bases between them. CDR3 length equals 14 residues. Germline lookup yields CDR1 DFQATT and CDR2 SNEGSKA (reference sequence). Here the CDR3 DNA reads TGCAGTGCTAGAGACGGCGGAATACAAGAGACCCAGTACTTC. It yields the protein CSARDGGIQETQYF.

This clonotype qualifies as medium-sized (0.01 to 0.1%). The chain couples TRBV4-3 to TRBJ2-3; D not certain. The CDR3 runs to 15 residues. V lost 5 bases to trimming and J lost 11 bases, with 23 bases between them. Per germline, CDR1 LGHNA and CDR2 YSLEER. The CDR3 is CASSGSLTSAHKQYF. The CDR3 nucleotides read TGCGCCAGCAGCGGGTCTCTGACGTCGGCACATAAGCAGTATTTT.